What follows are 10 T cell receptor beta chains derived from one specimen sequenced in a study of T cell responses to AZD1222 COVID-19 vaccine (dated by TCRdb to the early 2020s). The time point label for this specimen denotes: baseline before first vaccination. The library was generated by the immunoSEQ multiplex PCR assay. TCRdb took this table from immuneACCESS and kept in-frame rearrangements with V and J called. Such tables lack part of the clones; where checked against another copy, unresolved V genes explain under half of the gap, and the rest is unexplained. In this sample the table shows roughly 150,000 clones, about 90% of which occur a single time. The ten biggest clones cover more than 3.5% of the sample. This specimen was peripheral blood, taken on day 0 of AZD1222 vaccination. These receptors originate from an adult in good health.

The rearrangement uses TRBV27 and TRBJ1-5; D not certain. In germline, CDR1 is MNHEY, CDR2 SMNVEV (reference sequence). The CDR3 covers 13 residues. Deletions cut 3 bases from V and 7 bases from J, with 10 bases between. The CDR3 region is CASSFTDRQPQHF. CDR3 DNA: TGTGCCAGCAGTTTCACGGATCGGCAGCCCCAGCATTTT.

This clone was seen a single time. Other DNA sequences from this sample encode an identical CDR3 as well. This chain joins TRBV9 and TRBJ1-1; D perhaps matches TRBD1 (5 bases). Trimming took 1 base from V and 5 from J, leaving 9 bases between them. The CDR3 covers 13 residues. Germline CDR1 SGDLS, CDR2 YYNGEE. The CDR3, as DNA: TGTGCCAGCAGCGTAAGGGGTTCAACTGAAGCTTTCTTT. This translates into CASSVRGSTEAFF.

The chain has TRBV19 and TRBJ2-3; possible D gene TRBD2, 7 bases. Trimming stripped 1 base from V and 1 base from J, with 24 bases between. CDR1 LNHDA and CDR2 SQIVND come from the germline V gene (reference sequence). The length of the CDR3 is 20 residues. The CDR3 loop reads CASSIAGLAVSSGGTDTQYF. For the CDR3, the DNA is TGTGCCAGTAGTATAGCCGGGCTAGCGGTCTCGTCAGGGGGCACAGATACGCAGTATTTT.

This rearrangement joins TRBV7-2 to TRBJ2-2, with no clear D. Germline values: CDR1 SGHTA, CDR2 FQGNSA. The ends were cut back, 2 bases at V and 4 bases at J, with 11 bases in the middle. The CDR3 contains 15 residues. The CDR3 DNA reads as TGTGCCAGCAGCTTAAGGGCCCGGAGCACCGGGGAGCTGTTTTTT. Its translation: CASSLRARSTGELFF.

This clone was picked up one time. The gene calls are TRBV3-1 (or the pseudogene TRBV3-2) and TRBJ2-7; weak D call: TRBD1 (5 bases). Per germline, CDR1 LGHDT and CDR2 YNNKEL (reference sequence). This CDR3 contains 12 residues. The V end lost 6 bases, the J end lost 6 bases, and 12 bases lay between the germline ends. The CDR3 nucleotides are TGTGCCAGCAGGACCACAGGCGGCGAGCAGTACTTC. Translated: CASRTTGGEQYF.

The chain carries TRBV7-6 and TRBJ2-1; 13 bases are shared with TRBD2. Germline V gene lookup returns CDR1 SGHVS and CDR2 FNYEAQ. The CDR3 loop spans 20 amino acids. Unmatched junction bases numbered 18, after V lost 1 base and J lost 9 bases. CDR3 sequence: CASSLGTDQRLAGGVVEQFF. CDR3 DNA: TGTGCCAGCAGCTTAGGGACAGACCAACGACTAGCGGGAGGCGTCGTTGAGCAGTTCTTC.

This chain links TRBV2 with TRBJ2-6; a weak D match, TRBD1 (6 bases). Germline CDR1 reads SNHLY; CDR2 reads FYNNEI. V dropped 5 bases and J dropped 0 bases, with 8 bases sitting between them. The CDR3 has 15 amino acids. The CDR3 bases are TGTGCCAGCAGTTTGGACAGCTCTGGGGCCAACGTCCTGACTTTC. This gives the protein CASSLDSSGANVLTF.

This chain links TRBV5-6 with TRBJ2-1; the D is unclear. Germline V gene sequence: CDR1 SGHDT, CDR2 YYEEEE. The CDR3 has 14 residues. Trimming took 5 bases from V and 4 from J, leaving 13 bases between them. CDR3 nucleotides: TGTGCCAGCAGTTCATGGGGTATTTACAATGAGCAGTTCTTC. This gives the protein CASSSWGIYNEQFF. Drawing the rest from reference TRBV5-6 and TRBJ2-1, the complete variable domain is DAGVTQSPTHLIKTRGQQVTLRCSPKSGHDTVSWYQQALGQGPQFIFQYYEEEERQRGNFPDRFSGHQFPNYSSELNVNALLLGDSALYLCASSSWGIYNEQFFGPGTRLTVL.

The rearrangement joins TRBV28 to TRBJ2-5; TRBD1 matches at 7 bases. V shed 5 bases and J 1 base; nucleotides not matched to a gene: 13. CDR1 MDHEN and CDR2 SYDVKM come from the germline V gene. CDR3 length equals 17 residues. DNA of the CDR3: TGTGCCAGCAGTCCCATTATGGCCGGGACAGCCCAAGAGACCCAGTACTTC. Translated, it gives CASSPIMAGTAQETQYF.

The chain is built from TRBV5-6 and TRBJ2-2; TRBD2 matches at 7 bases. V gave up 4 bases and J gave up 6 bases; unmatched junction bases: 15. The CDR3 length is 17 residues. Germline V gene sequence: CDR1 SGHDT, CDR2 YYEEEE. This chain's CDR3 is CASSLISSGTKAGELFF. The CDR3 region has the DNA TGTGCCAGCAGCCTAATAAGCTCAGGGACTAAAGCCGGGGAGCTGTTTTTT. The whole variable domain, filled in from reference TRBV5-6 and TRBJ2-2, reads DAGVTQSPTHLIKTRGQQVTLRCSPKSGHDTVSWYQQALGQGPQFIFQYYEEEERQRGNFPDRFSGHQFPNYSSELNVNALLLGDSALYLCASSLISSGTKAGELFFGEGSRLTVL.